The rows below give T cell receptor beta chains drawn from one sample of a study of cytomegalovirus exposure and HLA in healthy donors. TCRdb's table, derived via immunoSEQ multiplex PCR, lists solely in-frame clones and lacks some. The sample table sets out 70,000 or so clones. The sample comprised PBMCs. These receptors all come from a man aged 35-49 years in good health and CMV-seronegative. The CDR3 runs from the conserved cysteine through the conserved F or W. D genes are given only for firm matches.

d_call | j_call | v_call | cdr3_aa | cdr3_nt
. | TRBJ2-2 | TRBV29-1 | CSALEAFANTGELFF | TGCAGCGCCCTAGAGGCCTTCGCGAACACCGGGGAGCTGTTTTTT
TRBD1 | TRBJ2-5 | TRBV29-1 | CSVEGQGNSIGTQYF | TGCAGCGTTGAGGGACAGGGTAACTCTATAGGGACCCAGTACTTC
TRBD1 | TRBJ1-2 | TRBV11-2 | CASSLGTGDGYTF | TGTGCCAGCAGCTTGGGGACAGGGGATGGCTACACCTTC
TRBD1 | TRBJ1-3 | TRBV7-2 | CASSSSQGFGNTIYF | TGTGCCAGCAGCTCGTCACAGGGGTTCGGAAACACCATATATTTT
TRBD1 | TRBJ1-2 | TRBV30 | CAWSYRDRGRPYGYTF | TGTGCCTGGAGTTACCGGGACAGGGGCCGCCCCTATGGCTACACCTTC
TRBD1 | TRBJ1-5 | TRBV30 | CAWSVRTGQDPQHF | TGTGCCTGGAGTGTAAGGACAGGTCAGGATCCCCAGCATTTT
. | TRBJ2-7 | TRBV6-4 | CASSWSARMGDYEQYF | TGTGCCAGCAGTTGGTCCGCCCGAATGGGGGACTACGAGCAGTACTTC
. | TRBJ2-3 | TRBV7-9 | CASGRGGSGPWFETQYF | TGTGCCAGCGGCCGCGGAGGCTCCGGTCCTTGGTTTGAGACGCAGTATTTT
. | TRBJ2-5 | TRBV7-2 | CASSLGQPGTWETQYF | TGTGCCAGCAGCTTAGGGCAACCCGGGACTTGGGAGACCCAGTACTTC
. | TRBJ1-5 | TRBV6-1 | CASSPTGSNQPQHF | TGTGCCAGCAGTCCAACCGGGAGCAATCAGCCCCAGCATTTT
. | TRBJ2-1 | TRBV4-1 | CRKPPGFF | TGCCGGAAACCTCCGGGGTTCTTC
. | TRBJ1-1 | TRBV28 | CASSSPGSGPEAFF | TGTGCCAGCAGTTCCCCAGGATCAGGGCCTGAAGCTTTCTTT
. | TRBJ1-1 | TRBV11-2 | CASSPMTGLGNTEAFF | TGTGCCAGCAGCCCAATGACAGGCCTTGGGAACACTGAAGCTTTCTTT
. | TRBJ1-2 | TRBV28 | CASIGVDGYTF | TGTGCCAGCATAGGGGTCGATGGCTACACCTTC
TRBD2 | TRBJ2-7 | TRBV30 | CAWSSLAGAEQYF | TGTGCCTGGAGTTCACTAGCGGGAGCCGAGCAGTACTTC
TRBD1 | TRBJ2-4 | TRBV2 | CASSGQGENIQYF | TGTGCCAGCAGTGGACAGGGAGAAAACATTCAGTACTTC
TRBD1 | TRBJ2-5 | TRBV29-1 | CSAAGTGQETQYF | TGCAGCGCCGCAGGGACAGGCCAAGAGACCCAGTACTTC
TRBD1 | TRBJ1-4 | TRBV9 | CASSGTDEKLFF | TGTGCCAGCAGTGGGACAGACGAAAAACTGTTTTTT
TRBD1 | TRBJ1-5 | TRBV19 | CASSTRTGVQPQHF | TGTGCCAGTAGTACAAGGACAGGCGTCCAGCCCCAGCATTTT
TRBD1 | TRBJ1-1 | TRBV7-9 | CASSRDRTMNTEAFF | TGTGCCAGCAGCCGGGACAGGACCATGAACACTGAAGCTTTCTTT
. | TRBJ1-5 | TRBV19 | CASSMAGRNQPQHF | TGTGCCAGTAGTATGGCAGGGCGCAATCAGCCCCAGCATTTT
TRBD1 | TRBJ1-3 | TRBV18 | CASSPPGTGVNTIYF | TGTGCCAGCTCACCCCCCGGGACAGGGGTCAACACCATATATTTT
. | TRBJ2-2 | TRBV11-1 | CASSLEEHGELFF | TGTGCCAGCAGCTTAGAAGAGCACGGGGAGCTGTTTTTT
TRBD2 | TRBJ2-5 | TRBV7-9 | CASSSGLAGVRETQYF | TGTGCCAGCAGCTCGGGACTAGCGGGAGTACGGGAGACCCAGTACTTC
TRBD1 | TRBJ2-1 | TRBV9 | CASSPSGTVSYNEQFF | TGTGCCAGCAGCCCTTCCGGGACAGTCTCCTACAATGAGCAGTTCTTC
TRBD1 | TRBJ2-7 | TRBV11-2 | CASSWGQGSYEQYF | TGTGCCAGCAGCTGGGGACAGGGGAGCTACGAGCAGTACTTC
. | TRBJ2-1 | TRBV27 | CASSHGTNYNEQFF | TGTGCCAGCAGTCACGGGACAAACTACAATGAGCAGTTCTTC
. | TRBJ2-3 | TRBV28 | CASSPTGKHRTDTQYF | TGTGCCAGCAGCCCGACAGGCAAACATCGGACAGATACGCAGTATTTT
. | TRBJ2-7 | TRBV7-9 | CASSPGNPHEQYF | TGTGCCAGCAGCCCGGGTAACCCCCACGAGCAGTACTTC
. | TRBJ2-7 | TRBV28 | CASSFIRRGAMYF | TGTGCCAGCAGTTTCATTCGGCGGGGAGCCATGTACTTC
TRBD2 | TRBJ2-2 | TRBV7-9 | CASSRGLAATGELFF | TGTGCCAGCAGCCGAGGACTAGCCGCCACCGGGGAGCTGTTTTTT
TRBD1 | TRBJ1-6 | TRBV6-1 | CASSGQWTGPSSPLHF | TGTGCCAGCAGTGGCCAATGGACAGGGCCATCTTCACCCCTCCACTTT
TRBD2 | TRBJ2-3 | TRBV7-2 | CASSLVLGLAKDTDTQYF | TGTGCCAGCAGCTTAGTCCTCGGACTAGCGAAAGACACAGATACGCAGTATTTT
. | TRBJ2-2 | TRBV5-6 | CASSLAGPGELFF | TGTGCCAGCAGCTTGGCAGGCCCCGGGGAGCTGTTTTTT
TRBD2 | TRBJ2-3 | TRBV9 | CASSVVAGTTDTQYF | TGTGCCAGCAGCGTAGTAGCGGGAACCACAGATACGCAGTATTTT
TRBD1 | TRBJ1-1 | TRBV19 | CASSILWGQWMNTEAFF | TGTGCCAGTAGTATACTTTGGGGACAGTGGATGAACACTGAAGCTTTCTTT
. | TRBJ1-3 | TRBV19 | CASRETGAGNTIYF | TGTGCCAGTAGAGAGACAGGAGCTGGAAACACCATATATTTT
. | TRBJ2-1 | TRBV7-2 | CASSPILGGNEQFF | TGTGCCAGCAGCCCGATACTCGGCGGCAATGAGCAGTTCTTC
TRBD2 | TRBJ2-7 | TRBV18 | CASSPGVGGPYEQYF | TGTGCCAGCTCACCAGGCGTGGGAGGGCCCTACGAGCAGTACTTC
TRBD2 | TRBJ2-1 | TRBV7-2 | CASSLNGAGVANEQFF | TGTGCCAGCAGCTTAAACGGGGCGGGAGTCGCCAATGAGCAGTTCTTC
TRBD1 | TRBJ1-1 | TRBV18 | CASSPKVAGGAATEAFF | TGTGCCAGCTCACCCAAGGTAGCAGGGGGCGCGGCCACTGAAGCTTTCTTT
. | TRBJ1-3 | TRBV29-1 | CSVGLGNTIYF | TGCAGCGTTGGTTTAGGAAACACCATATATTTT
. | TRBJ2-7 | TRBV19 | CASSLLGVSYEQYF | TGTGCCAGTAGTCTCCTCGGGGTCTCCTACGAGCAGTACTTC
. | TRBJ2-2 | TRBV30 | CAWSDPPDSYTGELFF | TGTGCCTGGAGTGATCCCCCCGACAGTTACACCGGGGAGCTGTTTTTT
. | TRBJ2-7 | TRBV6-1 | CASSGQGARASGGLYVLYF | TGTGCCAGCAGTGGACAGGGGGCAAGGGCTAGCGGGGGGCTCTACGTTCTGTACTTC
. | TRBJ1-4 | TRBV12-5 | CASGLGSSNEKLFF | TGTGCTAGTGGTTTGGGCAGTTCTAATGAAAAACTGTTTTTT